This T cell receptor beta chain was found in a study of control samples from healthy donors and cancer patients. The V end was cut by 0 bases, the J end by 2 bases, with 11 bases between. Germline lookup yields CDR1 MNHNY and CDR2 SVGAGI (reference sequence). The CDR3 sequence is 15 residues long. TCRdb's copy holds only in-frame clones and misses some; the assay was immunoSEQ multiplex PCR. This sample carries more than 100,000 clones, approximately 90% of them seen once, and the ten largest clones take roughly 9.4%. The chain is built from TRBV6-6 and TRBJ2-7; D not resolved. The TCR sequence derives from a young man in good health. The material sequenced was blood. In DNA, the CDR3 is TGTGCCAGCAGTTACTCGACGCGCGGACCCTACGAGCAGTACTTC. It codes for CASSYSTRGPYEQYF.